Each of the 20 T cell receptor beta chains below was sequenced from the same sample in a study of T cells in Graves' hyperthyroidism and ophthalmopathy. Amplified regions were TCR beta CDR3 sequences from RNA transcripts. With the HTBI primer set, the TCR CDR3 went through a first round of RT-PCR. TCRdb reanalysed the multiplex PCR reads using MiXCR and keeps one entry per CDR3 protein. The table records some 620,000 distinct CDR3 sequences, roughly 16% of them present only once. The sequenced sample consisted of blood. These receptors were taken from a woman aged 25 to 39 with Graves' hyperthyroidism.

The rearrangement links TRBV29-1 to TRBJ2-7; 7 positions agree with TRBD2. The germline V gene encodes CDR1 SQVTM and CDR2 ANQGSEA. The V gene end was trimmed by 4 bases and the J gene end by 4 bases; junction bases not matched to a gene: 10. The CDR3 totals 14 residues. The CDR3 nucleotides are TGCAGCGTTGTTGTCGTCCAGGGAGGGTACGAGCAGTACTTC. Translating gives CSVVVVQGGYEQYF.

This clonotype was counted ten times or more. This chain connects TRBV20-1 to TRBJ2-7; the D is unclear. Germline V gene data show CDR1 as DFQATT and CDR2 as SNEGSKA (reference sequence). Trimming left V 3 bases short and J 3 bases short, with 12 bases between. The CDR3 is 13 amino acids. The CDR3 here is CSARDGESYEQYF. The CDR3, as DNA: TGCAGTGCTAGGGACGGAGAGAGCTACGAGCAGTACTTC.

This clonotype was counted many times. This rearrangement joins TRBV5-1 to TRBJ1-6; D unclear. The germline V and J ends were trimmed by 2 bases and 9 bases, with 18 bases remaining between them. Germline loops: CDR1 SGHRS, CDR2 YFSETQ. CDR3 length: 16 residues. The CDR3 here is CASSFVQSESGSPLHF. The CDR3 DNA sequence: TGCGCCAGCAGCTTCGTCCAGTCCGAATCTGGTTCACCCCTCCACTTT.

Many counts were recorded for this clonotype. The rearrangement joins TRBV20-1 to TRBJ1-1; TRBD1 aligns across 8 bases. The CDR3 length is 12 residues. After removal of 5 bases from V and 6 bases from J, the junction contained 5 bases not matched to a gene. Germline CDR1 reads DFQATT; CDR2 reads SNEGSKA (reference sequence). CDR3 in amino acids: CSAGDRGSEAFF. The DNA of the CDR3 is TGCAGTGCTGGTGACAGGGGTTCTGAAGCTTTCTTT.

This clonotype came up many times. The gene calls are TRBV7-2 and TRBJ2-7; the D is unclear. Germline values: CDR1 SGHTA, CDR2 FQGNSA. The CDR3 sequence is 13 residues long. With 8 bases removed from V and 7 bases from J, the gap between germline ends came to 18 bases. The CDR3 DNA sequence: TGTGCCAGCCGCCGAGGCGAGGTTGGGGAGCAGTACTTC. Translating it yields CASRRGEVGEQYF.

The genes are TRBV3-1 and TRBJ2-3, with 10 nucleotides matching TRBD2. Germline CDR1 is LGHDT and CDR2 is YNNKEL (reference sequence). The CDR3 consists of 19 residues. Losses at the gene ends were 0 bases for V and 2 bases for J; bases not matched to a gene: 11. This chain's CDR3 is CASSQDPSGSHKATDTQYF. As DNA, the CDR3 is TGTGCCAGCAGCCAAGATCCTAGCGGGAGTCACAAAGCCACAGATACGCAGTATTTT.

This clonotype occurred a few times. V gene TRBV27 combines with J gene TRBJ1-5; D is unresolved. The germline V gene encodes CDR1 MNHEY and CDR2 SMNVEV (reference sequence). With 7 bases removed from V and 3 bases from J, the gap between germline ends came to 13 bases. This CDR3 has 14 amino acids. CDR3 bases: TGTGCCAGCAAGGTATGGGGTAACAATCAGCCCCAGCATTTT. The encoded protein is CASKVWGNNQPQHF.

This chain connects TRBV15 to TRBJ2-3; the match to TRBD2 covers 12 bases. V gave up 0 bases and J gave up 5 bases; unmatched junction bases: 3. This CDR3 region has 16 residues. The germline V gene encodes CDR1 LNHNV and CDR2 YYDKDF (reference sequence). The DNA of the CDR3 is TGTGCCACCAGCAGAGATGGGGGACTAGCGGGAGATACGCAGTATTTT. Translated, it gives CATSRDGGLAGDTQYF.

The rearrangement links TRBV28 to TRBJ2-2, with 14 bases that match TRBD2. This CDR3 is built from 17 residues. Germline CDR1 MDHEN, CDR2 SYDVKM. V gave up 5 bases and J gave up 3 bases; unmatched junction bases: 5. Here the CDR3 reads CASSPGLAGGYTGELFF. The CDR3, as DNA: TGTGCCAGCAGTCCTGGACTAGCGGGAGGTTACACCGGGGAGCTGTTTTTT.

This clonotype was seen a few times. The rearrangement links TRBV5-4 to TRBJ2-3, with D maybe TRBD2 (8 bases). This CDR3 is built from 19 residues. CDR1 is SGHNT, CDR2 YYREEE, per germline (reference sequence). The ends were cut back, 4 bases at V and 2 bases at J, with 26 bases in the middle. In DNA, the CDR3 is TGTGCCAGCAGCGAAGGGGGCGTACTAGCGGAGCCTATCACAGATACGCAGTATTTT. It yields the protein CASSEGGVLAEPITDTQYF. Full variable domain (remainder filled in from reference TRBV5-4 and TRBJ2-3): ETGVTQSPTHLIKTRGQQVTLRCSSQSGHNTVSWYQQALGQGPQFIFQYYREEENGRGNFPPRFSGLQFPNYSSELNVNALELDDSALYLCASSEGGVLAEPITDTQYFGPGTRLTVL.

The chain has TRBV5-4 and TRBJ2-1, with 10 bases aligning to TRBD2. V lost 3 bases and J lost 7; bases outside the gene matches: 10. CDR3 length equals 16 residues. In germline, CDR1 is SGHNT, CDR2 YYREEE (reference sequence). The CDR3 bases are TGTGCCAGCAGCTGGGCTAGCGGGAGAGCATTAAATGAGCAGTTCTTC. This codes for CASSWASGRALNEQFF.

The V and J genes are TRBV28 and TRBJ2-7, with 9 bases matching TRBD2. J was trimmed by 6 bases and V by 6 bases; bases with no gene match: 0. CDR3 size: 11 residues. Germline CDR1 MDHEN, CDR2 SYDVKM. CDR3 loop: CASRLAGEQYF. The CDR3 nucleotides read TGTGCCAGCAGACTAGCGGGCGAGCAGTACTTC.

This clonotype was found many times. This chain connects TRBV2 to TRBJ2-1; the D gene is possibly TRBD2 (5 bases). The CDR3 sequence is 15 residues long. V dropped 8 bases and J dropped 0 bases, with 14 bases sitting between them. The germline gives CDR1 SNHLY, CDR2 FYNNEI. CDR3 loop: CASEGGLSSYNEQFF. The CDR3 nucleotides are TGTGCCAGCGAGGGCGGCTTGAGCTCCTACAATGAGCAGTTCTTC.

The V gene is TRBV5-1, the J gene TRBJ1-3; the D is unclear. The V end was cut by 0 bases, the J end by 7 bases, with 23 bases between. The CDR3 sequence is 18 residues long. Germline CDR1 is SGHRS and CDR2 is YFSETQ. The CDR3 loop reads CASSLGHRRIMIWNTIYF. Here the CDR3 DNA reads TGCGCCAGCAGCTTGGGCCACCGCCGAATAATGATTTGGAACACCATATATTTT.

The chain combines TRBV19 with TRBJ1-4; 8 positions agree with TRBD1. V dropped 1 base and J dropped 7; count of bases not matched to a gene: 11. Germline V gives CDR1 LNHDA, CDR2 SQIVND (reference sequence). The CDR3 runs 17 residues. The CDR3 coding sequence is TGTGCCAGTAGTATAGGATTTTTACAGGGGGGACGTGAAAAACTGTTTTTT. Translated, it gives CASSIGFLQGGREKLFF.

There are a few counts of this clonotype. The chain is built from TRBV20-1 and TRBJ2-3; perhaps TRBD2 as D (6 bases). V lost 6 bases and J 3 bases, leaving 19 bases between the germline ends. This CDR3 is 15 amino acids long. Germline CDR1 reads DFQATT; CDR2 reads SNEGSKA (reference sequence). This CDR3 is CSALLTSIITDTQYF. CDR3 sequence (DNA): TGCAGTGCCCTATTGACTAGTATAATTACAGATACGCAGTATTTT.

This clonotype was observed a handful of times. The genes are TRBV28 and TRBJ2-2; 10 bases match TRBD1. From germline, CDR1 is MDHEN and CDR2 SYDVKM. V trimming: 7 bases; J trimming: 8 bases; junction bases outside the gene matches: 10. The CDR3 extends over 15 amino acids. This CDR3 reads CASTLGTGVTGELFF. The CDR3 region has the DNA TGTGCCAGCACCCTCGGGACAGGGGTAACTGGGGAGCTGTTTTTT.

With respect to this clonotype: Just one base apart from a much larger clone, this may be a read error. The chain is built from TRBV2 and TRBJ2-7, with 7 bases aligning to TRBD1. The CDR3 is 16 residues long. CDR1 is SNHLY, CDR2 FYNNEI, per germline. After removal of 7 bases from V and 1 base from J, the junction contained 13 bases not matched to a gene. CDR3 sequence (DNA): TGTGCCAGCAATGCGGGTGGACAGGCCCTTTCCTACGAGCAGTACTTC. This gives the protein CASNAGGQALSYEQYF.

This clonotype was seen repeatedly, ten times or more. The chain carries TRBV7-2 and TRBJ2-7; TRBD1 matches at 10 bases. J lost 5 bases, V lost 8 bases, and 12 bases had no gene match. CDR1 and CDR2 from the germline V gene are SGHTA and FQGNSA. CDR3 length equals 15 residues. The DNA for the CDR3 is TGTGCCAGCCGCGAAAATCAGGGACAGGGGAACGAGCAGTACTTC. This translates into CASRENQGQGNEQYF. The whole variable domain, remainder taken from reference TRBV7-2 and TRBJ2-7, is GAGVSQSPSNKVTEKGKDVELRCDPISGHTALYWYRQSLGQGLEFLIYFQGNSAPDKSGLPSDRFSAERTGGSVSTLTIQRTQQEDSAVYLCASRENQGQGNEQYFGPGTRLTVT.

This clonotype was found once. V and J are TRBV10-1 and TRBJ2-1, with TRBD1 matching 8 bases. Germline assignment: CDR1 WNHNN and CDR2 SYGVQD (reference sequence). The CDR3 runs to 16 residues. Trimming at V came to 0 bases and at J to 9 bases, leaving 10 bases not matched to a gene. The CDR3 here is CASSESADRGRGEQFF. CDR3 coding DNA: TGCGCCAGCAGTGAGTCAGCAGACAGGGGCCGCGGTGAGCAGTTCTTC.